This T cell receptor beta chain was retrieved from a study of beta chain features in type 1 diabetes. The whole isolated RNA underwent reverse transcription, so sequencing captured expressed TCRB transcripts. Profiling relied on immunoSEQ multiplex PCR, and the TCRdb table lists in-frame clones only, not all of them. The sample carries more than 60,000 clones, approximately 59% recorded once. Sorted populations all exceeded 98% purity. The specimen was Tregs from blood. This TCR was sampled from a woman aged 18-29 years in good health.

The CDR3 sequence: CASSQGSITEAFF. In DNA, the CDR3 is TGTGCCAGCAGTCAGGGAAGTATCACTGAAGCTTTCTTT. V gene TRBV6-5 combines with J gene TRBJ1-1; weak D call: TRBD1 (5 bases). This CDR3 is 13 amino acids long. Germline CDR1 MNHEY, CDR2 SVGAGI. V lost 5 bases and J lost 4, with 11 bases in between.